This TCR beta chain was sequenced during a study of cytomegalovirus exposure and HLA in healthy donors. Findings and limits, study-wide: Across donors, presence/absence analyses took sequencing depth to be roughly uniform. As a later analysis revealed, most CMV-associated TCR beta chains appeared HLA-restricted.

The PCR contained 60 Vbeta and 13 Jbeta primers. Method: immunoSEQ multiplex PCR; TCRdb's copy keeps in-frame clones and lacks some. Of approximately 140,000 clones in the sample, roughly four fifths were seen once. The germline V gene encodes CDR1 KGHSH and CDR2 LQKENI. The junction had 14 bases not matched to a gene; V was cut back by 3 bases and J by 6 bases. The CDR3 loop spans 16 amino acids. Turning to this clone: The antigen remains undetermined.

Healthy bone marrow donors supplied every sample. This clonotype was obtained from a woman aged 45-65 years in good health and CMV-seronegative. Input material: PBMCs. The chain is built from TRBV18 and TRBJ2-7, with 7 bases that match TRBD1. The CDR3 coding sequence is TGTGCCAGCTCACCGACAGGGCTAACCCAAATGGGCGAGCAGTACTTC. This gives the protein CASSPTGLTQMGEQYF.